This T cell receptor (beta chain) originates from a study of graft-versus-host responses after intestinal transplantation. Using immunoSEQ multiplex PCR, the repertoire was profiled, and TCRdb retains in-frame clones only, with some absent. The table has over 40,000 clones, around 84% seen once. The germline gives CDR1 SGHRS, CDR2 YFSETQ. The CDR3 runs to 18 residues. Unmatched junction bases numbered 12, after V lost 5 bases and J lost 0 bases. Regarding this clone: Its antigen remains unidentified.

This material consisted of unstimulated CD4+ T cells sorted from spleen or lymph node cells, taken before transplant. The rearrangement links TRBV5-1 to TRBJ2-3; TRBD2 matches 10 bases. The sequence was obtained from a human donor who was the organ donor for an intestinal transplant. CDR3 nucleotide sequence: TGCGCCAGCAGATCCGTCCCGGGACTAGCGAGTAGCACAGATACGCAGTATTTT. Translation gives CASRSVPGLASSTDTQYF.